The 10 T cell receptor beta chains in this list originate from one sample, sequenced in a study of T-cell reconstitution after alpha-beta-depleted transplantation in children. It was with unique molecular identifiers that the TCRbeta library was prepared. Each CDR3 protein is one row after TCRdb ran MiXCR on the PCR reads. The sample yields around 960,000 distinct CDR3 sequences, roughly 29% seen once. Here the sequenced sample was PBMCs, mostly from graft donor cells, taken 360 days after TCRalphabeta/CD19-depleted stem cell transplant. The receptors here all came from a boy under two years old who had a stem cell transplant for SCID, so the T cells may come from the graft donor.

This clonotype was recorded at least ten times. This chain connects TRBV27 to TRBJ2-3; D gene uncertain. Germline V lookup: CDR1 MNHEY, CDR2 SMNVEV (reference sequence). The CDR3 contains 15 residues. V dropped 5 bases and J dropped 1 base, with 13 bases sitting between them. The CDR3 sequence: CASSPMGRRTDTQYF. The CDR3 DNA reads as TGTGCCAGCAGTCCCATGGGTAGGCGCACAGATACGCAGTATTTT.

CDR3 DNA sequence: TGTGCCAGCAGTTTAGGGGCCCGGGGGCGCGGGGAGCTGTTTTTT. Residues: CASSLGARGRGELFF. This sequence joins TRBV27 and TRBJ2-2; TRBD1 or TRBD2 may be the D gene (6 bases each). The CDR3 is 15 residues long. Germline V gene lookup returns CDR1 MNHEY and CDR2 SMNVEV (reference sequence). Trimming shortened V by 2 bases and J by 7 bases, and 14 bases separated the two germline ends.

This clonotype was picked up a small number of times. V and J are TRBV12-3 or TRBV12-4 and TRBJ2-1; weak D call: TRBD2 (7 bases). CDR3 length: 16 amino acids. V lost 1 base to trimming and J lost 6 bases, with 16 bases between them. The CDR3 DNA sequence: TGTGCCAGCAGTTTAGTAGGGGGGGGGCCGGGCAATGAGCAGTTCTTC. Amino acids: CASSLVGGGPGNEQFF.

This clonotype was found a few times. CDR3: CASSQVPGRTNHQPQHF. The CDR3 coding sequence is TGCGCCAGCAGCCAAGTACCCGGCAGGACGAACCATCAGCCCCAGCATTTT. V gene TRBV4-1 combines with J gene TRBJ1-5; D is ambiguous. The CDR3 is 17 residues long. V was clipped by 1 base and J by 5 bases, with 18 bases between them. The germline gives CDR1 MGHRA, CDR2 YSYEKL.

This clonotype was observed a handful of times. The V and J genes are TRBV15 and TRBJ2-7; 10 bases align to TRBD2. This CDR3 has 17 amino acids. Germline CDR1 is LNHNV and CDR2 is YYDKDF (reference sequence). The junction had 13 bases not matched to a gene; V was cut back by 5 bases and J by 3 bases. The CDR3 nucleotides read TGTGCCACCAGCCGACAGGCTCTAGCGGGGGAGGTCTACGAGCAGTACTTC. Encoded protein: CATSRQALAGEVYEQYF.

This chain connects TRBV19 to TRBJ2-1; possibly TRBD2 for D (6 bases). CDR3 size: 16 residues. CDR1 LNHDA and CDR2 SQIVND come from the germline V gene (reference sequence). Trimming took 0 bases from V and 2 from J, leaving 11 bases between them. CDR3 DNA: TGTGCCAGTAGTATAGAGGGGGGTGGGCCCTACAATGAGCAGTTCTTC. This sequence encodes CASSIEGGGPYNEQFF.

The J gene is TRBJ2-7, the V gene TRBV5-1, with D possibly TRBD1 on 5 matching bases. V was clipped by 1 base and J by 4 bases, with 15 bases between them. There are 15 residues in the CDR3. From germline, CDR1 is SGHRS and CDR2 YFSETQ. CDR3: CASSLNDPRVYEQYF. CDR3 DNA: TGCGCCAGCAGCTTGAATGACCCCAGGGTTTACGAGCAGTACTTC.

This clonotype was observed a handful of times. The genes are TRBV11-2 and TRBJ2-2; 8 bases are a match to TRBD1. CDR3 size: 17 residues. The germline gives CDR1 SGHAT, CDR2 FQNNGV. V lost 5 bases to trimming and J lost 5 bases; unmatched junction nucleotides: 13. This chain's CDR3 is CASSLYRGIPGTGELFF. For the CDR3, the DNA is TGTGCCAGCAGCCTATACAGGGGGATCCCCGGGACCGGGGAGCTGTTTTTT.

The chain has TRBV7-8 and TRBJ2-3; tentative D call: TRBD1 (5 bases). Trimming took 3 bases from V and 10 from J, leaving 14 bases between them. The CDR3 is 13 amino acids. Germline lookup yields CDR1 SGHVS and CDR2 FQNEAQ. The DNA for the CDR3 is TGTGCCAGCAGCTTCCAGGGTATGCGTTCGCAGTATTTT. It encodes CASSFQGMRSQYF.

This chain connects TRBV27 to TRBJ2-7, with D perhaps TRBD1 (6 bases). V gave up 3 bases and J gave up 0 bases, with 9 bases separating them. Germline V CDR1 and CDR2: MNHEY, SMNVEV (reference sequence). The CDR3 runs to 14 residues. CDR3 nucleotides: TGTGCCAGCAGTTTTCGGGGACACTCCTACGAGCAGTACTTC. This encodes CASSFRGHSYEQYF.